These T cell receptor beta chains were read from a single sample in a study of cytomegalovirus exposure and HLA in healthy donors. TCRdb keeps only in-frame clones here, not all; method: immunoSEQ multiplex PCR. The sample has 160,000 or so clones; 70% to 85% are singletons. Material: PBMCs. Source of these receptors: a middle-aged man in good health and CMV-seropositive. Both conserved end residues are trimmed from each CDR3. For some rows the clone size is stated as once, few or many, or as a class when expanded; others skip it.

V gene: TRBV9
J gene: TRBJ1-4
clone size: -
CDR3 protein: ASSTAGGTAGEKLF

V gene: TRBV13
J gene: TRBJ1-1
clone size: few
CDR3 protein: ASHSYGGGNTEAF

V gene: TRBV2
J gene: TRBJ2-7
clone size: -
CDR3 protein: ASTGLAGRGEQY

V gene: TRBV28
J gene: TRBJ1-2
clone size: few
CDR3 protein: ASRSTTGGYGYT

V gene: TRBV28
J gene: TRBJ2-7
clone size: -
CDR3 protein: ASSSPGTVTYEQY

V gene: TRBV11-1
J gene: -
clone size: -
CDR3 protein: ASSLALAHEQY

V gene: TRBV4-2
J gene: TRBJ2-7
clone size: once
CDR3 protein: ASSQEPQGNYEQY

V gene: TRBV7-2
J gene: TRBJ2-7
clone size: -
CDR3 protein: ASSPPVTGEQY

V gene: TRBV15
J gene: TRBJ1-2
clone size: -
CDR3 protein: ATSTKTGGDYGYT

V gene: TRBV10-3
J gene: TRBJ2-3
clone size: -
CDR3 protein: AMSIRGAQDTQY

V gene: TRBV10-3
J gene: TRBJ1-6
clone size: -
CDR3 protein: AISLVPGDNSPLH

V gene: TRBV2
J gene: TRBJ2-2
clone size: -
CDR3 protein: ASTGDTGELF

V gene: TRBV6-5
J gene: TRBJ2-7
clone size: -
CDR3 protein: ASSYLRGQYEQY

V gene: TRBV28
J gene: TRBJ1-3
clone size: -
CDR3 protein: ASSLRDRISGNTIY

V gene: TRBV6-5
J gene: TRBJ2-7
clone size: -
CDR3 protein: ASRTTGGYEQY

V gene: TRBV15
J gene: TRBJ2-1
clone size: -
CDR3 protein: ATSRLVRGNEQF

V gene: TRBV18
J gene: TRBJ2-1
clone size: -
CDR3 protein: ASSPPRQTGYNEQF

V gene: TRBV7-2
J gene: TRBJ2-5
clone size: once
CDR3 protein: ASSLGTSKETQY

V gene: TRBV18
J gene: TRBJ1-6
clone size: once
CDR3 protein: ASSPMAGENSPLH

V gene: TRBV5-1
J gene: TRBJ1-2
clone size: -
CDR3 protein: ASSLRRQGNGYT

V gene: TRBV7-3
J gene: TRBJ1-1
clone size: -
CDR3 protein: ASSLRPGQNTEAF

V gene: TRBV5-1
J gene: TRBJ1-1
clone size: -
CDR3 protein: ATSPRGAGHLMNTEAF

V gene: TRBV27
J gene: TRBJ1-2
clone size: -
CDR3 protein: ASSTQVGFIYGYT

V gene: TRBV6-5
J gene: TRBJ1-1
clone size: -
CDR3 protein: ASKRGRSNTEAF

V gene: TRBV6-5
J gene: TRBJ1-4
clone size: -
CDR3 protein: ASSYSPGGAEKLF

V gene: TRBV9
J gene: TRBJ2-2
clone size: -
CDR3 protein: ASSVGGVGTGELF

V gene: TRBV7-3
J gene: TRBJ2-7
clone size: -
CDR3 protein: ASSLEPFGGGPYEQY

V gene: TRBV4-3
J gene: TRBJ1-3
clone size: -
CDR3 protein: ASSQDGQGGVNTIY

V gene: TRBV7-9
J gene: TRBJ2-7
clone size: -
CDR3 protein: ASREDRAPSYEQY